Sequencing of this T cell receptor beta chain was carried out in a study of blood T cells in healthy people across ages. General study findings and limits: While age rose, TCR beta diversity per million T cells dropped in a roughly linear way.

Using a J-beta primer mix together with a sample-barcoded 5' primer, a second PCR was run for roughly 6 to 12 cycles. From the 5' RACE reads, TCRdb called clonotypes with MiXCR, one entry per CDR3 protein. The data hold 650,000 to 800,000 distinct CDR3 sequences, with 44% observed a single time. This clonotype was seen only a few times. Its cognate antigen is unknown. Each donor's blood draw was roughly 9.5 milliliters of peripheral blood. Trimming removed 2 bases from V and 1 base from J; junction bases left unmatched: 5. Germline V gives CDR1 SGHRS, CDR2 YFSETQ. This CDR3 is 15 amino acids long. This clonotype originated in a man in his sixties in good health. The sample comprised blood. The V and J genes are TRBV5-1 and TRBJ2-5, with 7 positions matching TRBD1. The CDR3 loop is CASSFGTALQETQYF. The CDR3 DNA reads as TGCGCCAGCAGCTTTGGGACAGCTCTCCAAGAGACCCAGTACTTC.